This T cell receptor (beta chain) came from a study of cytotoxic CD8 clonotypes in ibrutinib-treated CLL. About the study: The sample average was 255,043 productive templates and 100,000 or so productive rearrangements.

Data came from immunoSEQ multiplex PCR; TCRdb stores just in-frame clones and leaves some out. The table has approximately 70,000 clones, about 84% seen once; the top ten hold approximately 7.7%. Note on this clone: The antigen is undetermined.

The CDR3 is 15 residues long. The V end was cut by 5 bases, the J end by 3 bases, with 17 bases between. Germline V gene sequence: CDR1 MNHEY, CDR2 SVGAGI. Study results and limitations: Whereas clonality rose at ibrutinib response, it declined toward baseline at progression. Public clonotypes were seen rarely and were contracted or stable on treatment.

The specimen was PBMCs, collected at disease progression, from a patient treated with ibrutinib. The chain combines TRBV6-5 with TRBJ2-7; D remains ambiguous. The clonotype originates from a human donor with chronic lymphocytic leukemia. The CDR3 DNA sequence: TGTGCCAGCAGTCCCCCTCGACACTGGCGCTACGAGCAGTACTTC. This codes for CASSPPRHWRYEQYF.